This T cell receptor (beta chain) came from a study of vaccination and CD4 T cells after COVID-19. General study findings and limits: Convalescent patients were relatively few, and early post-infection timepoints were missing. The authors identified 304 of 307 vaccine-specific clones in convalescent patients as spike mono-reactive.

Trimming took 3 bases from V and 6 from J, leaving 15 bases between them. Germline lookup yields CDR1 DFQATT and CDR2 SNEGSKA (reference sequence). The CDR3 covers 14 residues. About this clonotype: Its antigen is unknown.

TCRdb re-called the PCR reads with MiXCR, one entry per CDR3 protein. Of 15,000 to 20,000 distinct CDR3 sequences in the sample, roughly 64% were seen once. The TCR comes from a human donor who had recovered from COVID-19. The J gene is TRBJ2-1, the V gene TRBV20-1; D uncertain. The sample was CD4+ T cells from blood, taken after SARS-CoV-2 vaccination. The CDR3 coding sequence is TGCAGTGCTAGGAAGGGTTCGTCGGGCAATGAGCAGTTCTTC. Residues: CSARKGSSGNEQFF.